This entry lists 11 T cell receptor beta chains sequenced from one sample in a study of tumor-infiltrating lymphocytes in primary liver carcinoma. RNA and DNA were co-extracted from roughly 20-30 mg of unsorted bulk tissue. From roughly 500 ng total RNA, TCR beta cDNA was generated with a primer in the constant region. Three nested multiplex PCR rounds, a slightly modified ARM-PCR, produced the libraries for TCR beta. In the first two PCR rounds, TRBV1-TRBV30 forward primers were paired with a C-beta reverse primer, and each round lasted approximately 9 cycles. TCRdb re-analysed the multiplex PCR reads in MiXCR, keeping a single row per CDR3 protein. The sample has roughly 100,000 distinct CDR3 sequences, about four fifths seen once. Source material: liver tumor tissue from sampling region 3. Subset meaning: tumor region T3, left-lateral pole. Every receptor here comes from a man aged 35-49 years with primary liver carcinoma and hepatitis B virus infection.

For the CDR3, the DNA is TGTGCCAGCAGCCCTAGGAGAGGGGGCACAGATACGCAGTATTTT. Translated, it gives CASSPRRGGTDTQYF. The chain is built from TRBV13 and TRBJ2-3; D is tentatively TRBD1 or TRBD2 (5 bases each). V was cut by 5 bases and J by 1 base, with 13 bases left in between. Looked up from germline, CDR1 is PRHDT and CDR2 is FYEKMQ (reference sequence). The CDR3 is 15 residues long.

This clonotype was seen a few times. The V gene is TRBV15, the J gene TRBJ1-5; D is unclear. Germline assignment: CDR1 LNHNV and CDR2 YYDKDF (reference sequence). Trimming removed 0 bases at V and 0 bases at J, with 6 bases between. This CDR3 spans 15 amino acids. CDR3 coding DNA: TGTGCCACCAGCAGAGACGCTCGTAGCAATCAGCCCCAGCATTTT. Protein: CATSRDARSNQPQHF.

This clonotype was counted a few times. The V gene is TRBV12-3 or TRBV12-4, the J gene TRBJ1-1; D ambiguous. The CDR3 loop spans 12 amino acids. V was pared by 10 bases and J by 5 bases, with 14 bases between. In nucleotides, the CDR3 is TGTGCCACGATCGGGCTAGGTACTGAAGCTTTCTTT. It translates to CATIGLGTEAFF.

With regard to this clonotype: Lacking the conserved final phenylalanine or tryptophan, this CDR3 likely reflects a read error. The J gene is TRBJ2-3, the V gene TRBV20-1, with 8 bases aligning to TRBD2. The trim removed 3 bases at V and 4 bases at J, leaving 9 bases unmatched. CDR3 length: 15 amino acids. Germline CDR1 reads DFQATT; CDR2 reads SNEGSKA (reference sequence). Here the CDR3 reads CSASGSAGAADTQYL. DNA of the CDR3: TGCAGTGCTAGTGGCTCAGCGGGAGCAGCAGATACGCAGTATCTT.

The table lists this clonotype with a count of one. The junction differs from germline at one of its ends, possibly a read error. The genes are TRBV11-2 and TRBJ2-3; possible D gene TRBD2, 6 bases. CDR3 length: 17 amino acids. From germline, CDR1 is SGHAT and CDR2 FQNNGV. This CDR3 is CARSLDPGETSSDTQYF. CDR3 coding DNA: TGTGCCAGAAGCTTAGATCCGGGGGAGACTAGTTCAGATACGCAGTATTTT. Complete variable domain (other parts from reference TRBV11-2 and TRBJ2-3): EAGVAQSPRYKIIEKRQSVAFWCNPISGHATLYWYQQILGQGPKLLIQFQNNGVVDDSQLPKDRFSAERLKGVDSTLKIQPAKLEDSAVYLCARSLDPGETSSDTQYFGPGTRLTVL.

Comment on this clonotype: The missing conserved phenylalanine or tryptophan at the end of this CDR3 makes a read error likely. The chain joins TRBV29-1 to TRBJ2-5; 8 positions match TRBD2. The CDR3 totals 12 residues. The germline V gene has CDR1 SQVTM and CDR2 ANQGSEA. The CDR3 DNA reads as TGCAGCGCGCTACTAGCGGAAGAGACACAGTACCTC. It encodes CSALLAEETQYL.

On this clonotype itself: A junction end diverges from the germline sequence, so it may reflect a read error. V is TRBV7-8 and J is TRBJ2-7; a weak D match, TRBD2 (5 bases). The CDR3 spans 13 residues. Germline CDR1 is SGHVS and CDR2 is FQNEAQ. CDR3 amino acids: CASSLTPDYEQHF. CDR3 nucleotide sequence: TGTGCCAGCAGCTTGACTCCAGACTACGAGCAGCACTTC. The whole variable domain, remainder taken from reference TRBV7-8 and TRBJ2-7, is GAGVSQSPRYKVAKRGQDVALRCDPISGHVSLFWYQQALGQGPEFLTYFQNEAQLDKSGLPSDRFFAERPEGSVSTLKIQRTQQEDSAVYLCASSLTPDYEQHFGPGTRLTVT.

Of note for this clonotype: It may be a read error: a sequence one base away is much more abundant. The chain employs TRBV7-9 and TRBJ2-1; 8 nucleotides match TRBD1. CDR3 length: 18 amino acids. Germline-derived CDR1 and CDR2 are SEHNR and FQNEAQ (reference sequence). Germline trimming cut 3 bases from V and 5 bases from J; bases unmatched to any gene: 15. The CDR3: CASSLIFRTGPLNNEQFF. The CDR3 region has the DNA TGTGCCAGCAGCTTGATCTTCAGGACAGGGCCTTTGAACAATGAGCAGTTCTTC.

As to this clonotype: One end of the junction varies from germline; a read error may be responsible. This sequence joins TRBV11-2 and TRBJ2-7; the D gene is possibly TRBD1 (5 bases). Germline V gene lookup returns CDR1 SGHAT and CDR2 FQNNGV. The CDR3 has 14 residues. CDR3 sequence reads: CASSSNRNFYVQYF. The CDR3 region has the DNA TGTGCCAGCAGCTCTAACAGGAATTTCTACGTGCAGTACTTC.

Points on this clonotype: At one end the junction does not follow the germline gene, possibly because of a read error. This chain links TRBV10-3 with TRBJ2-7; D unclear. The CDR3 covers 13 residues. Germline values: CDR1 ENHRY, CDR2 SYGVKD. CDR3 sequence reads: CVISLAENYVQYF. The CDR3 bases are TGTGTCATCTCCCTCGCGGAGAACTACGTGCAGTACTTC.

Remarks on this clonotype: At one boundary the junction diverges from the germline segment, which might be a read error. V is TRBV29-1 and J is TRBJ2-2, with 7 positions matching TRBD2. Germline assignment: CDR1 SQVTM and CDR2 ANQGSEA. The CDR3 runs to 15 residues. The CDR3 protein is CSVGTSAVNTRELFF. DNA for the CDR3: TGCAGCGTTGGTACTAGCGCGGTGAACACCCGGGAGCTGTTTTTT.